The next 24 T cell receptor beta chains were all read from a single sample in a study of T cells expressing NK-cell markers. TCRdb reprocessed the 5' RACE reads and stores each CDR3 protein as one record, lacking DNA. The repertoire table contains 300,000 to 500,000 distinct CDR3 sequences. Sequencing was performed on blood T cells: a sorted CD56 or NKG2C T cell subset, CD4+ or CD8+ T cells, or bulk PBMC T cells (not recorded which). These TCRs come from a woman aged 45-59 years in good health.

The gene calls are TRBV19 and TRBJ1-1. CDR1 and CDR2 from the germline V gene are LNHDA and SQIVND (reference sequence). CDR3 size: 15 residues. The CDR3: CASSIRIGGDTEAFF.

V is TRBV7-8 and J is TRBJ2-3. This CDR3 contains 12 residues. CDR1 is SGHVS, CDR2 FQNEAQ, per germline. The CDR3: CASSPTQDTQYF.

This sequence joins TRBV6-1 and TRBJ2-1; TCRdb returns TRBD1, unconfirmable since there is no DNA. There are 16 residues in the CDR3. Looked up from germline, CDR1 is MNHNS and CDR2 is SASEGT. The CDR3 region is CASSEAGANTYNEQFF.

The V gene is TRBV7-6, the J gene TRBJ1-1; TCRdb's assignment of TRBD1 cannot be checked, as there is no DNA. CDR1 and CDR2 from the germline V gene are SGHVS and FNYEAQ. This CDR3 spans 12 amino acids. CDR3 protein: CASSLKGQEAFF. The full variable domain, completed using reference TRBV7-6 and TRBJ1-1, is GAGVSQSPRYKVTKRGQDVALRCDPISGHVSLYWYRQALGQGPEFLTYFNYEAQQDKSGLPNDRFSAERPEGSISTLTIQRTEQRDSAMYRCASSLKGQEAFFGQGTRLTVV.

The chain employs TRBV6-2 or TRBV6-3 and TRBJ2-3; the D call from TCRdb, TRBD1, cannot be confirmed without DNA. CDR1 and CDR2 (germline): MNHEY, SVGEGT. The length of the CDR3 is 15 residues. CDR3 in amino acids: CASSSKTGSTDTQYF.

The chain links TRBV10-3 to TRBJ1-2; as DNA is missing, the TRBD1 call by TCRdb cannot be tested. CDR3 length: 17 amino acids. Germline CDR1 ENHRY, CDR2 SYGVKD. The CDR3 sequence is CAISEIGKGQGEEGYTF.

This sequence joins TRBV3-1 and TRBJ1-1; TCRdb selects TRBD1, and the lack of DNA leaves this call unchecked. Germline V gives CDR1 LGHDT, CDR2 YNNKEL (reference sequence). The CDR3 totals 13 residues. CDR3 protein: CASSRMTGAEAFF.

The chain couples TRBV5-6 to TRBJ1-1. Germline V gives CDR1 SGHDT, CDR2 YYEEEE. The CDR3 spans 16 residues. The CDR3 protein is CASSSLYGVMNTEAFF. The complete variable domain, with remaining parts taken from reference TRBV5-6 and TRBJ1-1, reads DAGVTQSPTHLIKTRGQQVTLRCSPKSGHDTVSWYQQALGQGPQFIFQYYEEEERQRGNFPDRFSGHQFPNYSSELNVNALLLGDSALYLCASSSLYGVMNTEAFFGQGTRLTVV.

The chain links TRBV5-5 to TRBJ2-3; there is no DNA to check the TCRdb D call of TRBD1. This CDR3 is built from 16 residues. Per germline, CDR1 SGHKS and CDR2 YYEKEE (reference sequence). The CDR3 reads CASSLQVGVVTDTQYF.

V usage is TRBV12-3 or TRBV12-4 and J usage is TRBJ2-1; TCRdb reports TRBD1, a call that lacks DNA to check it against. This CDR3 is built from 15 residues. This chain's CDR3 is CASSYTGTVAATQFF.

The chain employs TRBV7-2 and TRBJ2-7; TCRdb designates TRBD2, a call that cannot be tested without DNA. In germline, CDR1 is SGHTA, CDR2 FQGNSA. The CDR3 extends over 15 amino acids. This CDR3 reads CASSLTGVLYYEQYF.

The chain combines TRBV30 with TRBJ2-7. Germline CDR1 is GTSNPN and CDR2 is SVGIG (reference sequence). This CDR3 spans 12 amino acids. CDR3 loop: CAWSPRSYEQYF.

The gene calls are TRBV20-1 and TRBJ2-1; the TCRdb call, TRBD2, lacks DNA for checking. Germline values: CDR1 DFQATT, CDR2 SNEGSKA (reference sequence). CDR3 length equals 18 residues. This CDR3 reads CSAGGLAGGLGSYNEQFF.

The rearrangement links TRBV28 to TRBJ2-1; TCRdb reports TRBD2, a call that lacks DNA to check it against. The CDR3 contains 15 residues. CDR1 and CDR2 (germline): MDHEN, SYDVKM. CDR3 sequence: CASSFGTSGYNEQFF.

The chain employs TRBV21-1 and TRBJ2-3; the TRBD1 assignment by TCRdb is unverifiable without DNA. TRBV21-1 is recorded as a pseudogene. The CDR3 sequence is 16 residues long. The CDR3 reads CASSKVWTGCTDTQYF.

The chain uses TRBV10-2 and TRBJ2-7; there is no DNA to check the TCRdb D call of TRBD2. The CDR3 contains 13 residues. Germline V CDR1 and CDR2: WSHSY, SAAADI. This CDR3 is CASIPGLADEQYF.

The chain employs TRBV5-1 and TRBJ2-7; TCRdb selects TRBD1, and the lack of DNA leaves this call unchecked. The CDR3 extends over 14 amino acids. Germline V gives CDR1 SGHRS, CDR2 YFSETQ. The CDR3 loop is CASGLGETADEQYF.

This chain joins TRBV20-1 and TRBJ1-1; no DNA is available, so the TRBD1 call from TCRdb remains unchecked. Germline V CDR1 and CDR2: DFQATT, SNEGSKA (reference sequence). This CDR3 has 15 amino acids. The CDR3 loop is CSATPLTGRYTEAFF.

The CDR3 region is CATKDYNEQFF. The rearrangement joins TRBV24-1 to TRBJ2-1. This CDR3 is 11 amino acids long. Germline lookup yields CDR1 KGHDR and CDR2 SFDVKD.

The CDR3 sequence: CASSLGLAGGGYNEQFF. The genes are TRBV27 and TRBJ2-1; with no DNA, the TCRdb D assignment of TRBD2 cannot be verified. The CDR3 is 17 amino acids. Germline V gene lookup returns CDR1 MNHEY and CDR2 SMNVEV (reference sequence).

The chain links TRBV15 to TRBJ2-7; TCRdb's D call of TRBD1 is untestable without DNA. The germline V gene encodes CDR1 LNHNV and CDR2 YYDKDF (reference sequence). The CDR3 spans 17 residues. CDR3 region: CATSPGTSDRGAGEQYF.

Here the CDR3 reads CASRFGGGSEAFF. The chain carries TRBV19 and TRBJ1-1; TCRdb calls TRBD1, which cannot be checked without DNA. Germline lookup yields CDR1 LNHDA and CDR2 SQIVND (reference sequence). This CDR3 spans 13 amino acids.

This chain links TRBV2 with TRBJ2-7; TCRdb's D call, TRBD2, is unchecked because there is no DNA. Germline-derived CDR1 and CDR2 are SNHLY and FYNNEI. The length of the CDR3 is 16 residues. CDR3 loop: CASSEAVGLARNEQYF.

This chain joins TRBV10-2 and TRBJ1-5; the TRBD1 assignment by TCRdb is unverifiable without DNA. The V gene's germline CDR1 is WSHSY and CDR2 SAAADI. The CDR3 has 14 residues. The CDR3 sequence: CATRQGPGNQPQHF.